One sample yielded the 27 T cell receptor beta chains listed below, sequenced in a study of T-cell reconstitution after alpha-beta-depleted transplantation in children. For TCRbeta, the library was prepared with unique molecular identifiers. TCRdb reprocessed the PCR reads via MiXCR and lists one record per CDR3 protein. The repertoire holds some 110,000 distinct CDR3 sequences, with about 9.3% as singletons. The input for sequencing was PBMCs, taken before TCRalphabeta/CD19-depleted stem cell transplant. These receptors all stem from a boy aged 2 to 9 with acute lymphoblastic leukemia, due to receive a stem cell transplant.

A few counts support this clonotype. V usage is TRBV28 and J usage is TRBJ2-3; a weak D match, TRBD2 (5 bases). Germline-derived CDR1 and CDR2 are MDHEN and SYDVKM. Deletions cut 4 bases from V and 4 bases from J, with 12 bases between. The CDR3 has 14 residues. CDR3: CASSSSDSSDTQYF. DNA of the CDR3: TGTGCCAGCAGTTCCTCGGACTCTTCAGATACGCAGTATTTT.

This clonotype was seen more than once but under ten times. The V call is TRBV7-2, the J call TRBJ2-1; no reliable D call. Deletions cut 0 bases from V and 7 bases from J, with 16 bases between. Germline CDR1 SGHTA, CDR2 FQGNSA. The CDR3 totals 16 residues. The CDR3: CASSLALSTRWNEQFF. The DNA of the CDR3 is TGTGCCAGCAGCTTAGCGCTTTCCACCCGATGGAATGAGCAGTTCTTC.

CDR3 in amino acids: CSARATGGGSVSNEQYF. CDR3 DNA sequence: TGCAGTGCTAGAGCGACGGGGGGAGGGAGTGTTTCCAACGAGCAGTACTTC. The V gene is TRBV20-1, the J gene TRBJ2-7, with TRBD2 matching 7 bases. CDR3 length: 17 residues. Germline-derived CDR1 and CDR2 are DFQATT and SNEGSKA (reference sequence). The V gene end was trimmed by 1 base and the J gene end by 5 bases; junction bases not matched to a gene: 17.

The chain recombines TRBV18 with TRBJ2-5; D unclear. The CDR3 spans 14 residues. Trimming left V 3 bases short and J 1 base short, with 9 bases between. Germline V gives CDR1 KGHSH, CDR2 LQKENI. For the CDR3, the DNA is TGTGCCAGCTCACCCCGACCAGGCCAAGAGACCCAGTACTTC. Amino acid sequence: CASSPRPGQETQYF.

This clonotype turned up a few times. The chain employs TRBV12-3 or TRBV12-4 and TRBJ1-1; D uncertain. The CDR3 contains 14 residues. V was shortened by 3 bases and J by 5 bases, with 13 bases between the two germline ends. In DNA form, the CDR3 reads TGTGCCAGCAGTTTTCCCGGGGTAAGGACTGAAGCTTTCTTT. Protein: CASSFPGVRTEAFF.

Notes on this clonotype: A clone one base away is much larger, so this may be a read error. The chain recombines TRBV12-3 or TRBV12-4 with TRBJ2-1; 7 bases are a match to TRBD1. The CDR3 loop spans 15 amino acids. V shed 7 bases and J 5 bases; nucleotides not matched to a gene: 11. The CDR3 is CASTFEAGGHNEQFF. In DNA, the CDR3 is TGTGCCAGCACTTTTGAGGCAGGGGGACACAATGAGCAGTTCTTC.

This clonotype was detected only a few times. V is TRBV7-6 and J is TRBJ1-2; D remains unclear. V dropped 5 bases and J dropped 4 bases, with 23 bases sitting between them. The CDR3 consists of 17 residues. Germline CDR1 and CDR2: SGHVS and FNYEAQ. CDR3 DNA: TGTGCCAGCAGCCTACTTTGGGGAGGGCGGCAGTCCTATGGCTACACCTTC. It yields the protein CASSLLWGGRQSYGYTF.

This clonotype was seen only a few times. This sequence joins TRBV28 and TRBJ1-4; D may be TRBD1 (6 bases). The CDR3 totals 14 residues. Trimming removed 3 bases from V and 7 bases from J, with 12 bases in between. The germline V gene encodes CDR1 MDHEN and CDR2 SYDVKM. DNA of the CDR3: TGTGCCAGCAGTTTGGAGGGGGGGAGTGAAAAACTGTTTTTT. Its translation: CASSLEGGSEKLFF.

This clonotype was counted at least ten times. The chain employs TRBV15 and TRBJ2-5; D may be TRBD1 (6 bases). The CDR3 sequence is 20 residues long. V lost 0 bases and J lost 1, with 24 bases in between. In germline, CDR1 is LNHNV, CDR2 YYDKDF (reference sequence). CDR3 amino acids: CATSREPGTRVVPLQETQYF. The CDR3 DNA sequence: TGTGCCACCAGCAGAGAGCCCGGGACAAGGGTCGTACCCCTCCAAGAGACCCAGTACTTC.

This clonotype was picked up a small number of times. For the CDR3, the DNA is TGTGCCAGCAGTTACCACCCACAGGGAGAGGGCTACACCTTC. Protein: CASSYHPQGEGYTF. The chain couples TRBV28 to TRBJ1-2, with D possibly TRBD1 on 6 matching bases. This CDR3 contains 14 residues. Germline CDR1 and CDR2: MDHEN and SYDVKM. V was shortened by 4 bases and J by 8 bases, with 17 bases between the two germline ends.

A note on this clonotype: A single base separates this from a much larger clone, so it may be a read error. The chain combines TRBV7-2 with TRBJ2-3; D is possibly TRBD2 (5 bases). The CDR3 spans 13 residues. The V gene's germline CDR1 is SGHTA and CDR2 FQGNSA. The V gene lost 5 bases and the J gene lost 5 bases, with 11 bases spanning the gap. This chain's CDR3 is CASSTLALDTQYF. The CDR3 nucleotides are TGTGCCAGCAGCACGCTAGCCTTAGATACGCAGTATTTT.

The chain joins TRBV3-1 to TRBJ1-6; D unclear. Deletions cut 4 bases from V and 7 bases from J, with 11 bases between. There are 14 residues in the CDR3. Looked up from germline, CDR1 is LGHDT and CDR2 is YNNKEL (reference sequence). The CDR3 DNA follows: TGTGCCAGCAGCCTAGCCGTCGGAAATTCACCCCTCCACTTT. Translating gives CASSLAVGNSPLHF.

This clonotype was seen more than once but under ten times. This chain uses TRBV20-1 with TRBJ2-1; 13 bases map to TRBD2. Germline CDR1 DFQATT, CDR2 SNEGSKA (reference sequence). This CDR3 has 13 residues. The CDR3 nucleotides are TGCAGCCGGACTAGCGGGAGCTACAATGAGCAGTTCTTC. Its translation: CSRTSGSYNEQFF.

The chain joins TRBV7-6 to TRBJ2-7, with 10 bases lining up with TRBD2. The CDR3 length is 15 residues. V dropped 5 bases and J dropped 2; count of bases not matched to a gene: 6. The V gene's germline CDR1 is SGHVS and CDR2 FNYEAQ. DNA of the CDR3: TGTGCCAGCAGCCTCCTAGCGGGAGCCGCCTACGAGCAGTACTTC. Translation: CASSLLAGAAYEQYF.

The DNA of the CDR3 is TGTGCCAGCAGTTTAGAGTACAGGAGCCACGAGCAGTACTTC. Protein: CASSLEYRSHEQYF. The rearrangement links TRBV27 to TRBJ2-7, with D possibly TRBD1 on 5 matching bases. Trimming removed 2 bases at V and 5 bases at J, with 13 bases between. The CDR3 extends over 14 amino acids. Germline-derived CDR1 and CDR2 are MNHEY and SMNVEV (reference sequence).

This sequence joins TRBV29-1 and TRBJ2-2; D gene ambiguous. The CDR3 length is 13 residues. CDR1 is SQVTM and CDR2 is ANQGSEA in the germline V gene. The ends were cut back, 3 bases at V and 4 bases at J, with 9 bases in the middle. The CDR3 nucleotides are TGCAGCGTTGATGGGCCTGGCACCGGGGAGCTGTTTTTT. Protein product: CSVDGPGTGELFF.

The CDR3, as DNA: TGTGCCAGCAGTGGACAGGCGAAGACAGATACGCAGTATTTT. Translation: CASSGQAKTDTQYF. The chain has TRBV12-3 or TRBV12-4 and TRBJ2-3, with 7 positions matching TRBD1. With 5 bases clipped from V and 3 bases from J, the junction kept 5 bases outside the gene matches. The length of the CDR3 is 14 residues.

Regarding this clonotype: A clone one base away is much larger, so this may be a read error. This CDR3 is CASSFQKQGETQYF. In DNA form, the CDR3 reads TGTGCCAGCAGTTTCCAGAAGCAAGGGGAGACCCAGTACTTC. The gene calls are TRBV27 and TRBJ2-5; D gene unclear. V lost 3 bases and J 5 bases, leaving 13 bases between the germline ends. The germline CDR1 and CDR2 sequences are MNHEY and SMNVEV (reference sequence). The CDR3 length is 14 residues.

The chain carries TRBV29-1 and TRBJ2-7; 8 bases match TRBD1. CDR3 length: 13 amino acids. V was pared by 1 base and J by 3 bases, with 2 bases of the junction left unmatched. Germline V CDR1 and CDR2: SQVTM, ANQGSEA. The CDR3, as DNA: TGCAGCGTTGAAGCTACAGGGGGCTACGAGCAGTACTTC. Its protein product is CSVEATGGYEQYF.

This clonotype was detected many times. This chain joins TRBV5-1 and TRBJ2-7; no clear D gene. This CDR3 comprises 15 residues. The V end was cut by 1 base, the J end by 2 bases, with 13 bases between. The germline V gene has CDR1 SGHRS and CDR2 YFSETQ. The DNA for the CDR3 is TGCGCCAGCAGCTTGTCCGTTGTGGCAGCCTACGAGCAGTACTTC. Protein product: CASSLSVVAAYEQYF.

The CDR3 spells CSVTQGASEAFF. As DNA, the CDR3 is TGCAGCGTGACACAGGGAGCATCTGAAGCTTTCTTT. This chain connects TRBV29-1 to TRBJ1-1, with TRBD1 as a possible D gene (6 bases). CDR1 and CDR2 from the germline V gene are SQVTM and ANQGSEA. Deletions cut 6 bases from V and 6 bases from J, with 14 bases between. The CDR3 loop spans 12 amino acids.

J is TRBJ2-1 and V is TRBV7-9; TRBD2 might be the D (6 bases). The CDR3 consists of 15 residues. Trimming cost V 4 bases and J 1 base, with 11 bases left between them. Germline CDR1 is SEHNR and CDR2 is FQNEAQ (reference sequence). The CDR3 is CASSSKDYSYNEQFF. The CDR3 DNA sequence: TGTGCCAGCAGCTCCAAGGACTATTCCTACAATGAGCAGTTCTTC.

The gene calls are TRBV20-1 and TRBJ2-7; 10 bases agree with TRBD2. The CDR3 has 15 residues. Germline values: CDR1 DFQATT, CDR2 SNEGSKA (reference sequence). J gave up 2 bases and V 1 base, and 5 bases lay outside the gene matches. For the CDR3, the DNA is TGCAGTGCTAGAGGGGGACTAGCGTGGACCTACGAGCAGTACTTC. Translated: CSARGGLAWTYEQYF.

This clonotype appeared a few times. The J gene is TRBJ2-1, the V gene TRBV7-8; TRBD2 is a possible D gene (5 bases). Germline V CDR1 and CDR2: SGHVS, FQNEAQ. The CDR3 has 13 amino acids. V was cut by 7 bases and J by 3 bases, with 10 bases left in between. In DNA, the CDR3 is TGTGCCAGCACCCCGGGGTTCTACAATGAGCAGTTCTTC. It encodes CASTPGFYNEQFF.

This clonotype was picked up a small number of times. The chain is built from TRBV12-3 or TRBV12-4 and TRBJ1-3, with 11 bases matching TRBD1. The junction had 5 bases not matched to a gene; V was cut back by 6 bases and J by 4 bases. The CDR3 has 15 residues. The CDR3 DNA reads as TGTGCCAGCAGACGGACAGGGGGCTTCGGAAACACCATATATTTT. This sequence encodes CASRRTGGFGNTIYF.

This clonotype came up a few times. This chain joins TRBV7-9 and TRBJ2-3; 14 bases align to TRBD2. Germline V gene lookup returns CDR1 SEHNR and CDR2 FQNEAQ (reference sequence). The CDR3 loop spans 16 amino acids. V shed 5 bases, J shed 5 bases, and the junction held 6 bases outside the gene matches. CDR3 loop: CASSPRLAGGVDTQYF. CDR3 coding DNA: TGTGCCAGCAGCCCACGACTAGCGGGAGGGGTAGATACGCAGTATTTT.

This clonotype was detected many times. The chain combines TRBV5-1 with TRBJ2-3, with D unresolved. CDR1 is SGHRS, CDR2 YFSETQ, per germline. The CDR3 contains 12 residues. V was trimmed by 0 bases and J by 4 bases, leaving 3 bases between them. For the CDR3, the DNA is TGCGCCAGCAGCTTGGCCGCAGATACGCAGTATTTT. It codes for CASSLAADTQYF.